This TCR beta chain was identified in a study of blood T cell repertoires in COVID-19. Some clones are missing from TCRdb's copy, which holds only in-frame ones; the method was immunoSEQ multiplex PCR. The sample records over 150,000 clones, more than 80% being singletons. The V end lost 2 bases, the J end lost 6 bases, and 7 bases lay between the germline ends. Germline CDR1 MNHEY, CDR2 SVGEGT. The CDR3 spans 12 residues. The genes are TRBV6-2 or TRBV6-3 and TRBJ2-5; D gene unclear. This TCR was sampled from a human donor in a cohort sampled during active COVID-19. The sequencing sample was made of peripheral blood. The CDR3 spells CASSYPLQTQYF. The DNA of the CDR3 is TGTGCCAGCAGTTACCCACTGCAGACCCAGTACTTC.